The rows below give T cell receptor beta chains drawn from one sample of a study of T cell clones after liver transplantation. The table came from immunoSEQ multiplex PCR; TCRdb's copy has only in-frame clones and leaves some out. Of 24,000 or so clones in the sample, around two thirds were seen once. The input for sequencing was CD4+ T cells from blood, taken before liver transplant. These receptor sequences come from a human donor who received a liver transplant. CDR3s include the opening cysteine and the closing phenylalanine or tryptophan. D genes are given only for firm matches. Rows may omit the clone size; those that give it use once, few, many or a size class.

CASQGLADNEQFF . TRBJ2-1 13 TRBV5-1 TRBD2
CASSLDLRVSYEQYF once TRBJ2-7 15 TRBV7-2 .
CAWSVNELAQFF . TRBJ2-1 12 TRBV30 .
CASSATYEQYF few TRBJ2-7 11 TRBV28 .
CASSRDRVVNQPQHF few TRBJ1-5 15 TRBV7-2 TRBD1
CASSLMVGKENIQYF . TRBJ2-4 15 TRBV18 .
CASSSRDRNYEQYF . TRBJ2-7 14 TRBV6-6 .
CASSGGRDNTEAFF . TRBJ1-1 14 TRBV11-3 .
CASSPGQGGEKLFF few TRBJ1-4 14 TRBV28 TRBD1
CASSPRSSGNTIYF . TRBJ1-3 14 TRBV18 .
CASLWKSEQFF . TRBJ2-1 11 TRBV6-6 .
CASSLRLAVDRANVLTF . TRBJ2-6 17 TRBV27 .
CASSLANYEQYF . TRBJ2-7 12 TRBV5-6 .
CASSFKPMSTDTQYF . TRBJ2-3 15 TRBV27 .
CASTQIGGNTEAFF once TRBJ1-1 14 TRBV19 .
CASSSGQGSDQPQHF few TRBJ1-5 15 TRBV5-1 TRBD1
CASSILAGGRGTGELFF . TRBJ2-2 17 TRBV19 TRBD2
CASSIDLGTGTNYGYTF . TRBJ1-2 17 TRBV19 TRBD1
CASSLGDSAEAFF once TRBJ1-1 13 TRBV11-3 .
CASSLLGVVTGELFF . TRBJ2-2 15 TRBV11-2 .
CASRDGSTDTQYF . TRBJ2-3 13 TRBV5-1 .
CSAQQGSSYNEQFF . TRBJ2-1 14 TRBV29-1 TRBD1
CAIRGHDSNQPQHF . TRBJ1-5 14 TRBV10-3 .
CASSSRDGLHVSPLHF few TRBJ1-6 16 TRBV27 .
CASSPGGLQGQPQHF . TRBJ1-5 15 TRBV7-8 .
CASSYSTDGIHEQFF . TRBJ2-1 15 TRBV6-5 .
CASSLLTPAGGDGYTF . TRBJ1-2 16 TRBV27 .
CASSKWDRGEAFF . TRBJ1-1 13 TRBV7-9 TRBD1
CASSPFSGTENQPQHF . TRBJ1-5 16 TRBV18 TRBD1
CSATDGGRGYTF . TRBJ1-2 12 TRBV29-1 .
CASSRPGQRNSPLHF . TRBJ1-6 15 TRBV28 .
CASSFDLNEQFF . TRBJ2-1 12 TRBV5-1 .
CASREQGVPGELFF . TRBJ2-2 14 TRBV2 .
CASRDRTGSVQETQYF . TRBJ2-5 16 TRBV2 TRBD1
CASSLDVDLAGRRTQYF . TRBJ2-5 17 TRBV7-2 TRBD2
CASSPYLADTQYF . TRBJ2-3 13 TRBV4-2 .
CAWSEGTDTQYF . TRBJ2-3 12 TRBV30 .
CASSLLTGVHEQYF . TRBJ2-7 14 TRBV5-4 TRBD1
CASSIFGNPNYGYTF . TRBJ1-2 15 TRBV19 .
CASSPGTQETQYF . . 13 TRBV7-6 .
CASSSNTQETQYF . TRBJ2-5 13 TRBV5-1 .
CASSDGRGTGLHGYTF medium-sized TRBJ1-2 16 TRBV6-4 TRBD1
CASRGQSNTEAFF . TRBJ1-1 13 TRBV19 .
CASSLGGANTGELFF few TRBJ2-2 15 TRBV5-1 .
CASSSGQFNQPQHF . TRBJ1-5 14 TRBV6-1 .
CASSLLTNLAKNIQYF . TRBJ2-4 16 TRBV6-6 .
CASSGTGRGANVLTF . TRBJ2-6 15 TRBV9 .
CAWSVRFGGRAVNEQFF . TRBJ2-1 17 TRBV30 TRBD2
CASRLDRGRETQYF . TRBJ2-5 14 TRBV12-2 .